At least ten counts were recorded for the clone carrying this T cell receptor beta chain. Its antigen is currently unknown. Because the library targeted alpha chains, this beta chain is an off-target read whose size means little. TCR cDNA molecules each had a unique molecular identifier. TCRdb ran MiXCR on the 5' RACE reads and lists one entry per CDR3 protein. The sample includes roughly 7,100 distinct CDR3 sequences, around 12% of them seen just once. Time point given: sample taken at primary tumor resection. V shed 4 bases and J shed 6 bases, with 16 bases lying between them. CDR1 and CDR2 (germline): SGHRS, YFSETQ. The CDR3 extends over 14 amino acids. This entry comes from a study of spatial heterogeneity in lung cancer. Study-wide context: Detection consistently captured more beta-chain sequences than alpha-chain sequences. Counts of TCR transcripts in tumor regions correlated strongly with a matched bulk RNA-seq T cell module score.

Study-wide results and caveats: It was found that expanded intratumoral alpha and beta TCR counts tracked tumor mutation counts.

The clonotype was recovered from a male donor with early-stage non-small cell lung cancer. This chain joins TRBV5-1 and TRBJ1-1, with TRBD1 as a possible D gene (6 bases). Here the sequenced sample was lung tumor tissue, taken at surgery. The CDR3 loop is CASSIEPGVAEAFF. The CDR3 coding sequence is TGCGCCAGCAGCATAGAACCAGGGGTGGCTGAAGCTTTCTTT.